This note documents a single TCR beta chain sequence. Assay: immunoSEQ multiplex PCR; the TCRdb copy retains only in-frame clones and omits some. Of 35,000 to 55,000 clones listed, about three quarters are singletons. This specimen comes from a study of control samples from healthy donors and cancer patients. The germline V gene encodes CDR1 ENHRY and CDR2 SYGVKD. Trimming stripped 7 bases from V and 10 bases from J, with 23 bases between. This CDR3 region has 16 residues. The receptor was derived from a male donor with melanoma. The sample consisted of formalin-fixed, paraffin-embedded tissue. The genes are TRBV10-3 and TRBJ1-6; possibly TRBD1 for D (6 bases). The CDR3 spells CAIKEEGEGTLSPLHF. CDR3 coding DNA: TGTGCCATCAAAGAGGAGGGGGAAGGGACATTATCACCCCTCCACTTT.